This T cell receptor (beta chain) is drawn from a study of Ad26.COV2.S vaccination and SARS-CoV-2 variants. Turning to this clone: Its antigen is unidentified.

Study-wide points: Vaccinees showed greater spike-specific TCR breadth than placebo recipients. Measurements of TCR breadth and depth may have given underestimates of the total T cell responses.

Assay: immunoSEQ multiplex PCR; the TCRdb copy retains only in-frame clones and omits some. The sample consists of more than 120,000 clones, about nine tenths of them appearing once. The CDR3 is 17 residues long. V gave up 1 base and J gave up 0 bases, with 13 bases separating them. Germline assignment: CDR1 SGHVS and CDR2 FNYEAQ. The gene calls are TRBV7-6 and TRBJ1-5; D unclear. The sample in question was peripheral blood, obtained after recovery from COVID-19. The origin of this receptor is a human donor who had recovered from COVID-19. DNA of the CDR3: TGTGCCAGCAGCTTAGACGATCGGGGTTATAGCAATCAGCCCCAGCATTTT. Translation: CASSLDDRGYSNQPQHF.